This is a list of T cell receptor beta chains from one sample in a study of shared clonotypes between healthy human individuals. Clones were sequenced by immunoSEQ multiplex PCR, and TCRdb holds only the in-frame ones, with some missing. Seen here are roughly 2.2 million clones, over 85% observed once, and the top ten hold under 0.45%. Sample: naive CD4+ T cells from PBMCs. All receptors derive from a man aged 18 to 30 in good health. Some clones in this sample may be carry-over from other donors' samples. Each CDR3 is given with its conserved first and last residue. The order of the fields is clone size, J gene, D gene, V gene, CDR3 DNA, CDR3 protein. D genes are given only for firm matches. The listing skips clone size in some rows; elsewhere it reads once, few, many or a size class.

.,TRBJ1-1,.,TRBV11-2,TGTGCCAGCAGCTTAGAGGCGGTTCGGGTCACTGAAGCTTTCTTT,CASSLEAVRVTEAFF
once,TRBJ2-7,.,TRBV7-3,TGTGCCAGCAGCCCGACAAGGCTCCACGAGCAGTACTTC,CASSPTRLHEQYF
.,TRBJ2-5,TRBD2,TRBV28,TGTGCCAGCAGTTTGACCGGGAGGGAGACCCAGTACTTC,CASSLTGRETQYF
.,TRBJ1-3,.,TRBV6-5,TGTGCCAGCTACTGTTGCCAGGGAGGTGGAAACACCATATATTTT,CASYCCQGGGNTIYF
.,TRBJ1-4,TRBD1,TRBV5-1,TGCGCCAGCAGCTTGGGGACAGGCCTAAATGAAAAACTGTTTTTT,CASSLGTGLNEKLFF
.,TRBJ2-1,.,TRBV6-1,TGTGCCACCACTCTAGCATCCGATGAGCAGTTCTTC,CATTLASDEQFF
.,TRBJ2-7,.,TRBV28,TGTGCCAGCACCTCACAGGGAAAAGGCTACGAGCAGTACTTC,CASTSQGKGYEQYF
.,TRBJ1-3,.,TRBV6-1,TGTGCCAGCAGTGTGCGGGTTGGAAACACCATATATTTT,CASSVRVGNTIYF
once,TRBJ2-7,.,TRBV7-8,TGTGCCAGCAGCTTAGCGCTTTTTGGAAGGGCCTACGAGCAGTACTTC,CASSLALFGRAYEQYF
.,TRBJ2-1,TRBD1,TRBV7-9,TGTGCCAGCAGCTCACAGGACAGGGGGTGGACCTCCTCCTACAATGAGCAGTTCTTC,CASSSQDRGWTSSYNEQFF
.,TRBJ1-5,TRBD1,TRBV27,TGTGCCAGCAGTTTAACAGGGGGCAATCAGCCCCAGCATTTT,CASSLTGGNQPQHF
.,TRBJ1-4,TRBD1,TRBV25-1,TGTGCCAGCAATAAGGGGGCAGCGAGGGGTGAAAAACTGTTTTTT,CASNKGAARGEKLFF
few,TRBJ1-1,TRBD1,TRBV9,TGTGCCAGCAGCCCTTGGGGACAGGCGAACACTGAAGCTTTCTTT,CASSPWGQANTEAFF
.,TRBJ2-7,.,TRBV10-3,TGTGCCATCACCCTAGGTAAAGGGAAGGGCTACGAGCAGTACTTC,CAITLGKGKGYEQYF
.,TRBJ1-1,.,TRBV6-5,TGTGCCAGCAGTCCCTCCGGGACCCTGAACACTGAAGCTTTCTTT,CASSPSGTLNTEAFF
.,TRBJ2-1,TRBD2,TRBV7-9,TGTGCCAGCAGCTTAGTACGGGCTAGCGGTAACAATGAGCAGTTCTTC,CASSLVRASGNNEQFF
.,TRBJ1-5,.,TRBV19,TGTGCCAGTAGTGCGAGAGATCAGCCCCAGCATTTT,CASSARDQPQHF
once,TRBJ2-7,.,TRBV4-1,TGCGCCAGCAGCCAACCAGGGGTCTCCTACGAGCAGTACTTC,CASSQPGVSYEQYF
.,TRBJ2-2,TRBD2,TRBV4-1,TGCGCCAGCAGCCACCTAGCGGGGACGAACACCGGGGAGCTGTTTTTT,CASSHLAGTNTGELFF
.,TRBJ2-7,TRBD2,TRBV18,TGTGCCAGCTCACCAACCCCCCCCCACGAGCGGGAGAAGCAGTACTTC,CASSPTPPHEREKQYF
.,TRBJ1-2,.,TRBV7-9,TGTGCCAGCAGCTTAGGGGGAGGGGTTGATGGCTACACCTTC,CASSLGGGVDGYTF
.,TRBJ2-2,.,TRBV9,TGTGCCAGCAGCGTAGGTATCGCCGGGGAGCTGTTTTTT,CASSVGIAGELFF
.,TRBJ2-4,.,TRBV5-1,TGCGCCAGCAGTGTACCCGACCTAGCCAAAAACATTCAGTACTTC,CASSVPDLAKNIQYF
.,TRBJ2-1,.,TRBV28,TGTGCCAGCAGTTCTCCGGGACGGAACTACAATGAGCAGTTCTTC,CASSSPGRNYNEQFF
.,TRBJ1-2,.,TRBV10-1,TGCGCCAGCAGTGATTTGGAGGCGCGCTATGGCTACACCTTC,CASSDLEARYGYTF
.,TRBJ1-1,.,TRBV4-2,TGTGCCAGCAGCCAAGATGTCGTGGGGGGCCCTGAAGCTTTCTTT,CASSQDVVGGPEAFF
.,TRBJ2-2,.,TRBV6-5,TGTGCCAGCAGTTTACCCGGCGTCGGGGAGCTGTTTTTT,CASSLPGVGELFF
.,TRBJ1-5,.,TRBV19,TGTGCCAGTAGTATTGTAGGACTTATGTCGCCCCAGCATTTT,CASSIVGLMSPQHF
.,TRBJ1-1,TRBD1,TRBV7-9,TGTGCCAGCAGCCCACAGGGGGGGAACACTGAAGCTTTCTTT,CASSPQGGNTEAFF
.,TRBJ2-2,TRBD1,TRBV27,TGTGCCAGCACGCGGACAGGCGGCACCGGGGAGCTGTTTTTT,CASTRTGGTGELFF
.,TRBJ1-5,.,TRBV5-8,TGTGCCAGCAGCTTTTCAGGGGATCTTAGCAATCAGCCCCAGCATTTT,CASSFSGDLSNQPQHF
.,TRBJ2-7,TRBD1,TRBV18,TGTGCCAGCTCCCGGGACAGGGCTACCCACGAGCAGTACTTC,CASSRDRATHEQYF
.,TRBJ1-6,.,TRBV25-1,TGTGCCAGCCGTGCTTCGAACGGGCGGACACCCCTCCACTTT,CASRASNGRTPLHF
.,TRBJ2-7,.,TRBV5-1,TGCGCCAGCAGCTGGGGCCCCGGGTCCCTTGCCTACGAGCAGTACTTC,CASSWGPGSLAYEQYF